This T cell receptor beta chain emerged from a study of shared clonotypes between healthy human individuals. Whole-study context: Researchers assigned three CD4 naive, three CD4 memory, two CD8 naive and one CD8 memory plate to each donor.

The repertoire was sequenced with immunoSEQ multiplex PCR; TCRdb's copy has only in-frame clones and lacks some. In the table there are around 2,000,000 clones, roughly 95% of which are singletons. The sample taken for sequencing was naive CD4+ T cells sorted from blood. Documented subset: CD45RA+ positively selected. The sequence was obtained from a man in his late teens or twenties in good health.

The CDR3 sequence: CASSQDLEEGGFYGYTF. CDR3 bases: TGCGCCAGCAGCCAAGATCTTGAAGAGGGGGGGTTCTATGGCTACACCTTC. V gene TRBV4-3 combines with J gene TRBJ1-2; the D gene is possibly TRBD1 (6 bases). The CDR3 contains 17 residues. Germline V lookup: CDR1 LGHNA, CDR2 YSLEER. Between the trimmed V and J ends, which lost 0 bases and 4 bases, there was a span of 18 bases.